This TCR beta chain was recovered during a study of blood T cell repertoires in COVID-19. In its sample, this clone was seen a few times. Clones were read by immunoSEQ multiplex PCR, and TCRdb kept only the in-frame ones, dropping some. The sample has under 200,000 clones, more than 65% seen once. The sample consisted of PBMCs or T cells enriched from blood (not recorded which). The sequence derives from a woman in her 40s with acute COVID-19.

The CDR3 here is CASSLEAGGLHTIYF. The DNA for the CDR3 is TGTGCCAGCAGCTTGGAAGCAGGGGGCTTACACACCATATATTTT. The chain uses TRBV5-4 and TRBJ1-3; 8 bases are a match to TRBD1. Germline V gene data show CDR1 as SGHNT and CDR2 as YYREEE (reference sequence). Germline trimming cut 0 bases from V and 8 bases from J; bases unmatched to any gene: 7. CDR3 length equals 15 residues.